A selection of T cell receptor beta chains follows, all from one sample in a study of response to subunit inactivated influenza vaccine. Each CDR3 protein is one row after TCRdb ran MiXCR on the RT-PCR reads. Among some 500,000 distinct CDR3 sequences listed, about an eighth were seen once. This specimen was PBMCs from blood, taken around seven weeks after vaccination. The receptors originated from a man aged 50 to 59 who received an inactivated influenza vaccine. CDR3s include the opening cysteine and the closing phenylalanine or tryptophan. A D gene is named only where the DNA matches it firmly. A clone size is listed for some rows: how often the clone was seen (once, few, many), or a class if it is expanded.

>TRBJ1-3|TRBV5-5|-|-|15
CASSFEQVSGNTIYF
TGTGCCAGCAGCTTTGAGCAGGTTTCTGGAAACACCATATATTTT
>TRBJ2-1|TRBV7-9|few|-|15
CASSLGGGLFNEQFF
TGTGCCAGCAGCTTAGGAGGGGGGCTGTTTAATGAGCAGTTCTTC
>TRBJ2-1|TRBV6-1|many|TRBD2|15
CASNLAGGPENEQFF
TGTGCCAGCAACTTAGCGGGAGGGCCGGAAAATGAGCAGTTCTTC
>TRBJ1-4|TRBV12-3/TRBV12-4|-|-|17
CASSLIGSQGADEKLFF
TGTGCCAGCAGCTTGATAGGGAGTCAGGGCGCGGATGAAAAACTGTTTTTT
>TRBJ1-1|TRBV12-3/TRBV12-4|many|-|15
CASTTPGLMNTEAFF
TGTGCCAGCACTACCCCGGGACTGATGAACACTGAAGCTTTCTTT
>TRBJ1-1|TRBV6-2/TRBV6-3|-|-|14
CASSLTQVRTEAFF
TGTGCCAGCAGTCTCACCCAGGTACGCACTGAAGCTTTCTTT
>TRBJ1-2|TRBV12-3/TRBV12-4|many|-|15
CASSPSGRVNYGYTF
TGTGCCAGCAGTCCCTCCGGGCGGGTTAACTATGGCTACACCTTC
>TRBJ2-7|TRBV27|-|-|12
CASRKSSYEQYF
TGTGCCAGCAGAAAGAGCTCCTACGAGCAGTACTTC
>TRBJ2-7|TRBV7-2|few|TRBD1|12
CASRQGAWEQYF
TGTGCCAGTAGACAGGGGGCGTGGGAGCAGTACTTC
>TRBJ1-5|TRBV27|-|TRBD1|14
CASRPTGGRQPQHF
TGTGCCAGCAGACCCACAGGGGGCAGGCAGCCCCAGCATTTT
>TRBJ2-1|TRBV5-5|-|-|16
CASSTGGRAPYNEQFF
TGTGCCAGCAGCACCGGGGGGCGGGCTCCCTACAATGAGCAGTTCTTC
>TRBJ2-1|TRBV11-1|few|-|19
CASSLEWSRTGSPYNEQFF
TGTGCCAGCAGCTTAGAATGGAGCAGGACCGGTTCTCCCTACAATGAGCAGTTCTTC
>TRBJ2-7|TRBV5-1|-|-|15
CASRFGTADTYEQYF
TGCGCCAGCCGATTTGGGACTGCCGACACCTACGAGCAGTACTTC
>TRBJ2-1|TRBV12-3/TRBV12-4|many|-|11
CASTSGTGHFF
TGTGCCAGCACCTCCGGGACGGGCCATTTCTTC
>TRBJ2-2|TRBV3-1|few|-|15
CASSHIPASTGELFF
TGTGCCAGCAGCCATATCCCCGCCAGCACCGGGGAGCTGTTTTTT
>TRBJ2-3|TRBV5-1|-|-|14
CASSSGPFTHTQYF
TGCGCCAGCAGCTCAGGACCGTTCACACATACGCAGTATTTT
>TRBJ2-1|TRBV7-9|many|-|15
CASSPRGSSYNEQFF
TGTGCCAGCAGCCCGCGGGGTAGCTCCTACAATGAGCAGTTCTTC
>TRBJ1-3|TRBV18|many|TRBD1|16
CASSQDRGNTGNTIYF
TGTGCCAGCTCACAGGACAGGGGGAACACTGGAAACACCATATATTTT
>TRBJ2-7|TRBV24-1|-|-|11
CATSDQYEQYF
TGTGCCACCAGTGACCAATACGAGCAGTACTTC
>TRBJ2-1|TRBV7-3|few|-|17
CASSLPAGLGQNNEQFF
TGTGCCAGCAGCTTACCGGCTGGCTTGGGACAAAACAATGAGCAGTTCTTC
>TRBJ2-7|TRBV4-3|-|-|15
CASSQDMVGNYEQYF
TGCGCCAGCAGCCAAGATATGGTCGGGAACTACGAGCAGTACTTC
>TRBJ1-2|TRBV12-3/TRBV12-4|few|-|15
CASSFGGTYNYGYTF
TGTGCCAGCAGTTTCGGGGGGACCTATAACTATGGCTACACCTTC
>TRBJ1-1|TRBV12-3/TRBV12-4|few|-|14
CASSLVNRATEAFF
TGTGCCAGCAGTTTAGTGAACAGGGCCACTGAAGCTTTCTTT
>TRBJ1-1|TRBV12-3/TRBV12-4|few|-|14
CASSFRAPRAEAFF
TGTGCCAGCAGTTTCAGGGCTCCCCGCGCTGAAGCTTTCTTT
>TRBJ1-1|TRBV25-1|few|-|14
CASSELQGRTEAFF
TGTGCCAGCAGTGAATTGCAAGGTAGGACTGAAGCTTTCTTT
>TRBJ1-1|TRBV5-5|-|-|13
CASSLVGQTEAFF
TGTGCCAGCAGCTTGGTCGGTCAGACGGAAGCTTTCTTT
>TRBJ2-3|TRBV29-1|-|-|12
CSAVLGPDTQYF
TGCAGCGCCGTCCTGGGCCCAGATACGCAGTATTTT
>TRBJ1-5|TRBV7-8|few|-|14
CASSLDPGNQPQHF
TGTGCCAGCAGCTTAGATCCGGGCAATCAGCCCCAGCATTTT
>TRBJ2-7|TRBV20-1|-|TRBD2|15
CSARFAGGTYYEQYF
TGCAGTGCTAGATTTGCGGGAGGCACGTACTACGAGCAGTACTTC
>TRBJ1-1|TRBV12-3/TRBV12-4|few|-|15
CASSLGGTNFFEAFF
TGTGCCAGCAGTTTAGGTGGGACCAACTTTTTTGAAGCTTTCTTT
>TRBJ1-1|TRBV7-9|-|TRBD1|14
CASSLPGQVMEAFF
TGTGCCAGCAGCTTGCCGGGACAGGTGATGGAAGCTTTCTTT
>TRBJ2-1|TRBV12-3/TRBV12-4|few|TRBD1|13
CASSPTGINEQFF
TGTGCCAGCAGTCCGACAGGGATCAATGAGCAGTTCTTC
>TRBJ2-1|TRBV7-2|few|-|13
CASSSRTGPLQFF
TGTGCCAGCAGCTCGAGAACAGGGCCCTTACAGTTCTTC
>TRBJ2-7|TRBV2|-|-|15
CASSAGTSRSYEQYF
TGTGCCAGCAGCGCCGGGACATCCCGCTCCTACGAGCAGTACTTC
>TRBJ2-3|TRBV29-1|-|TRBD1|13
CSFRQGAMDTQYF
TGCAGCTTCCGACAGGGGGCTATGGATACGCAGTATTTT
>TRBJ1-2|TRBV20-1|-|TRBD1|16
CSANTPTGGGGYGYTF
TGCAGTGCGAATACCCCGACAGGGGGCGGGGGCTATGGCTACACCTTC